This TCR beta chain was recorded in a study of T cells in Graves' hyperthyroidism and ophthalmopathy. Notes on the study in general: Ophthalmopathy prediction by the model preceded onset by a median approximately six months. Ophthalmopathy and stable hyperthyroidism were told apart by a 13 V-J model. The blood repertoire included most of the expanded thyroid clonotypes above 0.001.

This clonotype was recorded many times. Its antigen remains unknown. The study based diagnoses on clinical symptoms, serum thyroxine and TRAb, thyroid ultrasound and orbital computed tomography. Researchers took RNA transcripts and amplified the TCR beta CDR3 regions from them. TCR CDR3 underwent first-round RT-PCR with the HTBI primer set. TCRdb reprocessed the multiplex PCR reads with MiXCR, giving one entry per CDR3 protein. Of more than 500,000 distinct CDR3 sequences detected, 46% appear once; the ten largest clones hold about two fifths. The V end lost 6 bases, the J end lost 1 base, and 8 bases lay between the germline ends. The CDR3 totals 13 residues. CDR1 and CDR2 from the germline V gene are KGHDR and SFDVKD.

The V gene is TRBV24-1, the J gene TRBJ1-1, with unresolved D. The source is an adult woman with Graves' disease, either hyperthyroidism or ophthalmopathy (not recorded which). The sequencing sample was made of peripheral blood or thyroid tissue (not recorded which). CDR3 residues: CATSLPGNTEAFF. CDR3 bases: TGTGCCACCAGTCTCCCGGGGAACACTGAAGCTTTCTTT.